These 24 T cell receptor beta chains were sequenced from one sample in a study of T cells after yellow fever vaccination (dated by TCRdb to between 2017 and 2020). The sample's treatment or condition label is to be understood as: live attenuated yellow fever vaccine strain. Library preparation was by 5' RACE. The instrument given in TCRdb is Illumina HiSeq 2500. The raw public reads went through TCRdb reprocessing: fastp at Q25, MiXCR clone calling, in-frame beta chains kept. Every distinct CDR3 protein forms one entry, paired with its most common genes and DNA. Counted in this sample were 140,000 to 150,000 distinct CDR3 sequences; 5% to 7.5% of them appeared once. About 0.6% of the sample belongs to the ten largest clones. The specimen comprised CD4+ T cells sorted from PBMCs, sampled 10 days after the yellow fever booster vaccination. These receptors all come from a man aged 25-45 years who received the YFV17D yellow fever vaccine.

This clonotype was counted many times. The chain joins TRBV5-1 to TRBJ2-1; D ambiguous. The CDR3 extends over 14 amino acids. Germline CDR1 is SGHRS and CDR2 is YFSETQ. Trimming removed 4 bases at V and 4 bases at J, with 12 bases between. CDR3 sequence reads: CASSLPIQYNEQFF. CDR3 nucleotide sequence: TGCGCCAGCAGCCTCCCCATCCAGTACAATGAGCAGTTCTTC.

Many counts were recorded for this clonotype. The chain employs TRBV4-2 and TRBJ1-6; unclear D gene. The CDR3 loop spans 14 amino acids. Per the germline V gene, CDR1 is LGHNA and CDR2 is YNFKEQ. Deletions cut 0 bases from V and 9 bases from J, with 9 bases between. The CDR3 nucleotides are TGTGCCAGCAGCCAAGAAGGAGAGATTTCACCCCTCCACTTT. Translated: CASSQEGEISPLHF.

This clonotype was counted ten times or more. The rearrangement uses TRBV24-1 and TRBJ2-1; 9 bases fit TRBD1. J gave up 3 bases and V 6 bases, and 5 bases lay outside the gene matches. Germline V CDR1 and CDR2: KGHDR, SFDVKD. The length of the CDR3 is 15 residues. The CDR3 DNA is TGTGCCACCAGTCCCGGGACAGGGAACTACAATGAGCAGTTCTTC. Encoded protein: CATSPGTGNYNEQFF.

This clonotype was recorded many times. The genes are TRBV5-6 and TRBJ2-1; unclear D gene. Trimming took off 0 bases at V and 1 base at J, with 11 bases between the two ends. Germline V gene data show CDR1 as SGHDT and CDR2 as YYEEEE. The CDR3 runs 16 residues. The CDR3, as DNA: TGTGCCAGCAGCTTGGTAGCCTGGAATTCCTACAATGAGCAGTTCTTC. It is translated as CASSLVAWNSYNEQFF.

This clonotype was seen ten or more times. J is TRBJ2-1 and V is TRBV7-2; 9 bases map to TRBD2. Germline V lookup: CDR1 SGHTA, CDR2 FQGNSA. The V gene end was trimmed by 2 bases and the J gene end by 8 bases; junction bases not matched to a gene: 4. This CDR3 contains 14 residues. The CDR3 is CASSLRAGGDEQFF. CDR3 bases: TGTGCCAGCAGCTTACGAGCGGGAGGCGATGAGCAGTTCTTC.

On this clonotype: A clone one base away is much larger, so this may be a read error. This chain links TRBV12-3 or TRBV12-4 with TRBJ2-1; D unclear. CDR3 length: 14 residues. The CDR3 is CTSIYWGSYNEQFF. CDR3 DNA sequence: TGTACCAGCATCTACTGGGGTTCCTACAATGAGCAGTTCTTC.

The chain combines TRBV18 with TRBJ1-3; 9 bases match TRBD1. CDR3 length equals 21 residues. V lost 0 bases and J lost 1; bases outside the gene matches: 16. Germline V gene lookup returns CDR1 KGHSH and CDR2 LQKENI. CDR3 protein: CASSPPFRGQGFPLSGNTIYF. Written as DNA, the CDR3 is TGTGCCAGCTCACCACCGTTCCGAGGACAGGGGTTTCCTCTTTCTGGAAACACCATATATTTT.

At least ten counts were recorded for this clonotype. The chain links TRBV20-1 to TRBJ2-5; D tentatively fits TRBD1 or TRBD2 (5 bases each). Per germline, CDR1 DFQATT and CDR2 SNEGSKA (reference sequence). Trimming shortened V by 7 bases and J by 4 bases, and 13 bases separated the two germline ends. The CDR3 loop spans 12 amino acids. CDR3 amino acids: CSVGGVPETQYF. For the CDR3, the DNA is TGCAGTGTTGGGGGAGTCCCAGAGACCCAGTACTTC.

With respect to this clonotype: A much larger clone lies one base from this, so it may be a read error. The chain combines TRBV4-3 with TRBJ2-3; TRBD1 aligns across 10 bases. The CDR3 is 17 amino acids. CDR1 is LGHNA and CDR2 is YSLEER in the germline V gene. DNA for the CDR3: TGCGCCAGCAGCCAAGCGACAGGGGGCCCAAGCACAAATACGCAGTATTTT. It is translated as CASSQATGGPSTNTQYF.

This clonotype was seen only a few times. This chain links TRBV20-1 with TRBJ1-5, with TRBD1 as a possible D gene (5 bases). The CDR3 spans 16 residues. V lost 5 bases to trimming and J lost 5 bases, with 22 bases between them. In germline, CDR1 is DFQATT, CDR2 SNEGSKA (reference sequence). CDR3 nucleotides: TGCAGTGCTCACGACCCGGACGGGGGAAGGGATCAGCCCCAGCATTTT. Its protein product is CSAHDPDGGRDQPQHF.

This clonotype was picked up many times. The chain has TRBV19 and TRBJ2-7, with TRBD2 matching over 10 bases. This CDR3 has 13 amino acids. Per the germline V gene, CDR1 is LNHDA and CDR2 is SQIVND (reference sequence). Trimming at V came to 7 bases and at J to 6 bases, leaving 6 bases not matched to a gene. CDR3 nucleotide sequence: TGTGCCAGTAAAGCGGGAGGGCCTGGCGAGCAGTACTTC. Protein sequence: CASKAGGPGEQYF.

This clonotype was detected ten times or more. The CDR3: CASSRQRGPYEQYF. Here the CDR3 DNA reads TGTGCCAGCAGCCGACAAAGAGGACCCTACGAGCAGTACTTC. The chain links TRBV13 to TRBJ2-7; D gene uncertain. With 5 bases removed from V and 2 bases from J, the gap between germline ends came to 13 bases. Germline CDR1 and CDR2: PRHDT and FYEKMQ (reference sequence). The CDR3 covers 14 residues.

The sample holds many counts of this clonotype. The chain couples TRBV5-4 to TRBJ2-5; possibly TRBD2 for D (5 bases). Trimming removed 0 bases at V and 2 bases at J, with 14 bases between. Germline CDR1 is SGHNT and CDR2 is YYREEE (reference sequence). The length of the CDR3 is 16 residues. CDR3 in DNA: TGTGCCAGCAGCTTGGCTGGACTTGGCCCTCAAGAGACCCAGTACTTC. Protein: CASSLAGLGPQETQYF.

This clonotype has only a few counts. V gene TRBV20-1 combines with J gene TRBJ2-7, with 13 bases identical to TRBD2. This CDR3 contains 15 residues. Looked up from germline, CDR1 is DFQATT and CDR2 is SNEGSKA (reference sequence). V shed 6 bases, J shed 0 bases, and the junction held 5 bases outside the gene matches. The CDR3 nucleotides read TGCAGTGCCGGACTAGCGGGAGTCCGCTCCTACGAGCAGTACTTC. As protein: CSAGLAGVRSYEQYF.

The table lists this clonotype with many counts. The gene calls are TRBV9 and TRBJ2-1; D unresolved. Germline V CDR1 and CDR2: SGDLS, YYNGEE. The CDR3 contains 12 residues. The V end was cut by 0 bases, the J end by 5 bases, with 3 bases between. The CDR3 DNA reads TGTGCCAGCAGCGTAGGTAACAATGAGCAGTTCTTC. This encodes CASSVGNNEQFF.

This clonotype was observed many times. The CDR3 DNA follows: TGTGCCAGCAGCCTCGGGCAAGGCGAGCAGTACTTC. Translated: CASSLGQGEQYF. V usage is TRBV5-6 and J usage is TRBJ2-7; D unclear. Germline CDR1 reads SGHDT; CDR2 reads YYEEEE. Between the trimmed V and J ends, which lost 4 bases and 6 bases, there was a span of 11 bases. The CDR3 runs to 12 residues.

This clonotype was found many times. CDR3 residues: CASSNQDQPSYEQYF. CDR3 sequence (DNA): TGTGCCAGCAGTAACCAAGACCAACCCTCCTACGAGCAGTACTTC. The J gene is TRBJ2-7, the V gene TRBV6-5, with no clear D. Germline-derived CDR1 and CDR2 are MNHEY and SVGAGI. Trimming removed 5 bases from V and 0 bases from J, with 14 bases in between. The length of the CDR3 is 15 residues.

This clonotype was seen a few times. The chain is built from TRBV11-2 and TRBJ2-3; 10 positions agree with TRBD2. The junction had 12 bases not matched to a gene; V was cut back by 3 bases and J by 3 bases. This CDR3 comprises 18 residues. CDR1 is SGHAT, CDR2 FQNNGV, per germline. CDR3 DNA sequence: TGTGCCAGCAGCTTCCAACCAAGCGGGAGGGCTTCAACAGATACGCAGTATTTT. It specifies CASSFQPSGRASTDTQYF.

This rearrangement joins TRBV20-1 to TRBJ2-7, with a tentative D call TRBD2 (5 bases). The ends were cut back, 6 bases at V and 0 bases at J, with 15 bases in the middle. Germline V gene data show CDR1 as DFQATT and CDR2 as SNEGSKA (reference sequence). The CDR3 is made up of 14 amino acids. Here the CDR3 DNA reads TGCAGTGCCAATCCACTAGGGAGCTCCTACGAGCAGTACTTC. Its translation is CSANPLGSSYEQYF.

This clonotype was counted between two and nine times. The rearrangement joins TRBV7-2 to TRBJ2-4, with D perhaps TRBD1 (5 bases). Germline CDR1 reads SGHTA; CDR2 reads FQGNSA. Between the trimmed V and J ends, which lost 5 bases and 1 base, there was a span of 12 bases. The CDR3 is made up of 15 amino acids. CDR3 residues: CASSARVAAKNIQYF. CDR3 DNA sequence: TGTGCCAGCAGCGCCAGGGTGGCGGCCAAAAACATTCAGTACTTC.

This clonotype was seen more than once but under ten times. The chain's CDR3 is CSARQGGPDYEQYF. The CDR3 DNA is TGCAGTGCTAGACAGGGGGGCCCGGACTACGAGCAGTACTTC. The genes are TRBV20-1 and TRBJ2-7; possibly TRBD1 for D (7 bases). The CDR3 is 14 amino acids. Germline V CDR1 and CDR2: DFQATT, SNEGSKA (reference sequence). V lost 2 bases and J 3 bases, leaving 14 bases between the germline ends.

There are many counts of this clonotype. The gene calls are TRBV12-5 and TRBJ2-1; a possible D gene is TRBD2 (7 bases). Germline CDR1 reads LGHNT; CDR2 reads FRNRAP. V was shortened by 6 bases and J by 2 bases, with 11 bases between the two germline ends. The CDR3 consists of 14 residues. CDR3 in amino acids: CASGAGAPYNEQFF. In nucleotides, the CDR3 is TGTGCTAGTGGGGCGGGGGCCCCCTACAATGAGCAGTTCTTC.

This clonotype has at least ten counts. The CDR3 DNA follows: TGTGCCAGCAGTTTATCGGGGACTGACGGAGATACGCAGTATTTT. Amino acid sequence: CASSLSGTDGDTQYF. This chain joins TRBV27 and TRBJ2-3, with D possibly TRBD2 on 6 matching bases. With 0 bases removed from V and 5 bases from J, the gap between germline ends came to 12 bases. Germline CDR1 MNHEY, CDR2 SMNVEV (reference sequence). The CDR3 covers 15 residues.

The V and J genes are TRBV20-1 and TRBJ2-5; 10 nucleotides agree with TRBD2. V lost 6 bases, J lost 2 bases, and 12 bases stayed unmatched. Per the germline V gene, CDR1 is DFQATT and CDR2 is SNEGSKA (reference sequence). The CDR3 loop spans 16 amino acids. CDR3: CSAGTKREGWQETQYF. CDR3 nucleotide sequence: TGCAGTGCAGGGACTAAGCGGGAGGGATGGCAAGAGACCCAGTACTTC.